What follows describes a single TCR beta chain. Its specific antigen is unknown. No much larger clone exists at a distance of one base, and base qualities are not known. From cysteine to phenylalanine, the CDR3 is 16 amino acids long. The kept DNA is CDR3 alone, 48 bases in frame from the first base. The trim is 4 bases for V and 11 bases for J, with a gap of 24 bases between the germline ends. The germline V gene specifies SGHNT as CDR1 and YENEEA as CDR2. This sample was included in a study of blood T cell repertoires in COVID-19 (TCRdb year 2020). General notes on the study: Collaborator samples came from the United States, Italy and Spain and covered acute and convalescent phases of COVID-19. Where available, HLA class I and class II types were obtained from metadata supplied by the sample provider rather than from assay-based typing. The material from the prospective study consisted of cDNA or gDNA derived from T cells, B-cell-depleted T cells, or PBMCs. Deeply sampled blood TCRbeta repertoires from subjects exposed to, actively infected with, or recovered from COVID-19 were included in the dataset. Samples were obtained from the ongoing ImmuneRACE study (first 160 participants) and from roughly 1,300 subjects provided by 6 global collaborators. The repertoires were released in a freely available public database intended as a resource for research on the immune response to SARS-CoV-2. The sample metadata nearly always contained a de-identified subject ID, COVID-19 status, age in years and sex. Study-wide findings and limitations: The quantity of clinical and demographic metadata differed by source and by participant and was supplied without curation.

The collaborating institutions used their own protocols to collect whole blood in K2EDTA tubes. For TCRbeta analysis, collaborators shipped samples in one of three forms: frozen whole blood, isolated PBMCs, or DNA extracted from either of those sample types. TCRbeta CDR3 regions were amplified from genomic DNA by means of the immunoSEQ Assay, a bias-controlled multiplex PCR. Regarding the original processing steps: The number of nucleated cells in each sample was estimated by amplification of reference gene primers within the assay. To quantify the absolute abundance of each unique TCRbeta CDR3 rearrangement, sequence reads were collapsed and filtered. Productive Simpson clonality was computed per sample as the square root of Simpson's diversity index over productive rearrangements. TCRdb retrieved this table from immuneACCESS and kept in-frame rearrangements only. Not all clones are present; in checked studies, unresolved V genes account for under half, and no reason is known for the remainder. V, J and clone size reflect that table, while D and trimming were determined from the DNA. The sample table lists about 110,000 clones, about 85% of them with a count of one. Less than 1.5% of the sample lies in the top ten.

The TCR comes from a middle-aged man with acute or convalescent COVID-19. Recombination linked TRBV11-3 to TRBJ2-1; matching of 6 bases hints at TRBD2 as the D gene. Sequencing was performed on peripheral blood. The bases are TGTGCCAGCAGCTCACTCGGCGGGGAGGACCGTCGGAAGCAGTTCTTC. This encodes CASSSLGGEDRRKQFF.